A selection of T cell receptor beta chains follows, all from one sample in a study of vaccination and CD4 T cells after COVID-19. One entry per CDR3 protein, called by TCRdb with MiXCR from the PCR reads. This sample carries just under 8,500 distinct CDR3 sequences, 50% to 65% of them seen once, and the ten largest clones take around 18%. Antigens for these TCRs are unknown. The sequencing input was CD4+ T cells from blood, cultured in vitro. These receptors originate from a human donor who had recovered from COVID-19. CDR3s include the opening cysteine and the closing phenylalanine or tryptophan. D genes are given only for firm matches. Expanded clones are given a class, and other clones once, few, many or no size at all.

>TRBJ1-1|TRBD1|-|TRBV2
CASTEVAGGYRAFF
TGTGCCAGCACCGAAGTGGCAGGGGGCTATCGGGCTTTCTTT
>TRBJ2-2|TRBD1|-|TRBV5-4
CASSRGQGGTGELFF
TGTGCCAGCAGCCGTGGACAGGGGGGCACCGGGGAGCTGTTTTTT
>TRBJ1-2|TRBD1|-|TRBV5-4
CASSLVQGEGYTF
TGTGCCAGCAGCTTGGTACAGGGGGAAGGCTACACCTTC
>TRBJ1-2|-|-|TRBV6-1
CASSQGYGYTF
TGTGCCAGCAGCCAAGGGTATGGCTACACCTTC
>TRBJ1-2|TRBD1|large|TRBV7-2
CASSPRQGLTSNYGYTF
TGTGCCAGCAGCCCGAGACAGGGACTCACCTCTAACTATGGCTACACCTTC
>TRBJ2-7|TRBD1|-|TRBV7-2
CASSADRGYSYEQYF
TGTGCCAGCAGCGCGGACAGGGGCTATTCCTACGAGCAGTACTTC
>TRBJ1-2|TRBD1|-|TRBV7-9
CASSSGGNYGYTF
TGTGCCAGCAGCTCAGGGGGTAACTATGGCTACACCTTC
>TRBJ1-6|-|-|TRBV7-9
CASSLAQLRDSPLHF
TGTGCCAGCAGCTTAGCGCAGCTAAGGGATTCACCCCTCCACTTT
>TRBJ2-5|TRBD2|-|TRBV5-8
CASSWGYGTSGSQETQYF
TGTGCCAGCAGCTGGGGCTACGGGACTAGCGGGAGCCAAGAGACCCAGTACTTC
>TRBJ1-1|TRBD1|-|TRBV19
CASSLRTGLTNTEAFF
TGTGCCAGTAGTCTCAGGACAGGGTTAACAAACACTGAAGCTTTCTTT
>TRBJ2-2|TRBD2|few|TRBV20-1
CSARPGLVNTGELFF
TGCAGTGCTAGACCGGGACTAGTAAACACCGGGGAGCTGTTTTTT
>TRBJ1-1|-|-|TRBV10-1
CASSPSGVGEAFF
TGCGCCAGCAGCCCTTCTGGGGTCGGAGAAGCTTTCTTT
>TRBJ2-5|TRBD1|-|TRBV20-1
CSALPGTGSQETQYF
TGCAGTGCTTTGCCCGGGACAGGTTCCCAAGAGACCCAGTACTTC
>TRBJ2-7|TRBD1|-|TRBV6-1
CASRGTGTTYEQYF
TGTGCCAGCAGGGGGACAGGGACCACCTACGAGCAGTACTTC
>TRBJ2-7|TRBD2|-|TRBV7-2
CASSLGGGGATEQYF
TGTGCCAGCAGCTTAGGAGGCGGGGGGGCTACGGAGCAGTACTTC
>TRBJ1-1|-|-|TRBV11-3
CASSLATAYTEAFF
TGTGCCAGCAGCTTAGCGACAGCCTACACTGAAGCTTTCTTT
>TRBJ2-5|TRBD2|-|TRBV14
CASSQVASGRGGETQYF
TGTGCCAGCAGCCAAGTTGCGAGCGGGAGGGGAGGAGAGACCCAGTACTTC
>TRBJ1-1|-|-|TRBV11-3
CASSPFGAAEAFF
TGTGCCAGCAGTCCCTTTGGGGCAGCTGAAGCTTTCTTT
>TRBJ2-3|TRBD2|-|TRBV19
CASSISWASGDTDTQYF
TGTGCCAGTAGTATTTCGTGGGCTAGCGGGGACACAGATACGCAGTATTTT
>TRBJ2-2|TRBD1|-|TRBV2
CASSANPPHRGSGELFF
TGTGCCAGCAGTGCGAATCCCCCTCACAGGGGCTCCGGGGAGCTGTTTTTT
>TRBJ1-2|-|-|TRBV30
CAWSRSNYGYTF
TGTGCCTGGAGTCGGAGTAACTATGGCTACACCTTC
>TRBJ2-2|TRBD1|-|TRBV19
CASSTAGGTGELFF
TGTGCCAGTAGTACTGCAGGGGGCACCGGGGAGCTGTTTTTT
>TRBJ1-1|TRBD1|-|TRBV30
CAWSVGQMEAFF
TGTGCCTGGAGTGTGGGACAGATGGAAGCTTTCTTT
>TRBJ2-7|-|-|TRBV5-5
CASSLFYYEQYF
TGTGCCAGCAGCTTGTTCTACTACGAGCAGTACTTC
>TRBJ2-4|-|large|TRBV20-1
CSASGVDRLAKNIQYF
TGCAGTGCTAGTGGGGTGGACCGATTAGCCAAAAACATTCAGTACTTC
>TRBJ1-5|-|-|TRBV6-2/TRBV6-3
CASSYGFTRGSDQPQHF
TGTGCCAGCAGTTATGGGTTTACCAGGGGTTCTGATCAGCCCCAGCATTTT
>TRBJ2-5|-|-|TRBV30
CACAQETQYF
TGTGCCTGCGCCCAAGAGACCCAGTACTTC
>TRBJ1-5|-|few|TRBV6-5
CASSSDGPAGQPQHF
TGTGCCAGCAGTTCTGACGGTCCTGCAGGTCAGCCCCAGCATTTT
>TRBJ1-2|-|-|TRBV2
CASSEARRPHF
TGTGCCAGCAGTGAAGCGCGTCGACCTCACTTC
>TRBJ2-7|-|once|TRBV6-1
CASSEADSLYEQYF
TGTGCCAGCAGTGAAGCTGACTCCCTTTACGAGCAGTACTTC
>TRBJ2-2|TRBD2|-|TRBV19
CASSMRERSTGELFF
TGTGCCAGTAGTATGCGGGAGAGGAGCACCGGGGAGCTGTTTTTT